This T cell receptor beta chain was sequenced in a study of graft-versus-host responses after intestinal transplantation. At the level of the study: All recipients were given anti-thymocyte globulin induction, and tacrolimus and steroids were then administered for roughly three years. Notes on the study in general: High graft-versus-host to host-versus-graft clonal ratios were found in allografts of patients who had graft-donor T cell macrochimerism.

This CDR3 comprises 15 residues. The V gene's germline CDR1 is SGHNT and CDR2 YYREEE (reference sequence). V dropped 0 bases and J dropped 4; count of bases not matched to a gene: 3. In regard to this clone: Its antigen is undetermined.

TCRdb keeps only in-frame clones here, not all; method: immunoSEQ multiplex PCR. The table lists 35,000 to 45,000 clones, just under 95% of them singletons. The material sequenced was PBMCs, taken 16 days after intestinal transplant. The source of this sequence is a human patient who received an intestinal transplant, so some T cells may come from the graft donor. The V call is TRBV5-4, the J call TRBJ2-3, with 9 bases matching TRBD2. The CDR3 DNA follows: TGTGCCAGCAGCTTGGGAGGCGGGAGGGCAGATACGCAGTATTTT. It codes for CASSLGGGRADTQYF.